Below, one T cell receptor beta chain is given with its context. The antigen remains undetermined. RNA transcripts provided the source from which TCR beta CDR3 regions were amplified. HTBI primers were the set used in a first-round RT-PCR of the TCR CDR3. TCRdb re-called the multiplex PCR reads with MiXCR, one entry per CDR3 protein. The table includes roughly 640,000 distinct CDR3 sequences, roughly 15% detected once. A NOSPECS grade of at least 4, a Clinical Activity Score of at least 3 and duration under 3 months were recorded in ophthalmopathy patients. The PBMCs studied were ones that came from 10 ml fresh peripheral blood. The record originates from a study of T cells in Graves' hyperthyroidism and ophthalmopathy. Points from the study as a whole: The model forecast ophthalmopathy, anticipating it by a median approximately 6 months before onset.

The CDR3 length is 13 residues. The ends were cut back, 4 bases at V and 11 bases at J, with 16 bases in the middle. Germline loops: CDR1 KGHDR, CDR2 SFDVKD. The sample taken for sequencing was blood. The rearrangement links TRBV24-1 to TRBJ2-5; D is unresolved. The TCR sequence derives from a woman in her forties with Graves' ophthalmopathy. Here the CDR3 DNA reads TGTGCCACCAGTGACCCCCCGATGGACGTACAGTACTTC. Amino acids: CATSDPPMDVQYF.